The T cell receptor (beta chain) described here comes from a study of blood T cell repertoires in COVID-19. Study in general: The United States, Italy and Spain provided the acute and convalescent COVID-19 samples. The analysed material was cDNA or gDNA that came from T cells, B-cell-depleted T cells, or PBMCs.

The CDR3 sequence is 15 residues long. Germline V lookup: CDR1 GTSNPN, CDR2 SVGIG (reference sequence). Trimming stripped 3 bases from V and 4 bases from J, with 18 bases between. TCRdb's table, derived via immunoSEQ multiplex PCR, lists solely in-frame clones and lacks some. This table has approximately 250,000 clones, 88% appearing once. In Cohort 3, a recovered donor had either two negative PCRs, clearance, or symptom resolution. The chain recombines TRBV30 with TRBJ1-1; D not resolved. The sequenced material came from PBMCs or T cells enriched from blood (not recorded which). The clonotype was recovered from a woman in her thirties who had recovered from COVID-19. The CDR3 loop is CAWRFRRAGPTEAFF. CDR3 nucleotide sequence: TGTGCCTGGAGGTTCAGGCGGGCAGGACCCACTGAAGCTTTCTTT.